This T cell receptor beta chain stems from a study of OX40 agonist ivuxolimab in advanced cancers. Turning to the study itself: An agonistic anti-OX40 (CD134) antibody, ivuxolimab, was used to treat the patients. General study results and limits: Both CD4+ and CD8+ T cell populations in blood had undergone clonal expansion by week 6 at 0.1 to 3.0 mg/kg.

With V trimmed by 6 bases and J by 7 bases, 8 bases remained unmatched. Germline V gene lookup returns CDR1 MGHRA and CDR2 YSYEKL. This CDR3 region has 14 residues. About this clone: Its antigen is not identified.

Only in-frame clones appear in the TCRdb table, and some are missing; sequencing was by immunoSEQ multiplex PCR. This sample has 40,000 to 55,000 clones; about 88% occur once, and the top ten carry approximately 12%. The sequencing used CD4+ or CD8+ T cells sorted from blood, collected in a trial of the OX40 agonist ivuxolimab. V and J are TRBV4-1 and TRBJ1-2, with 10 nucleotides matching TRBD1. The clonotype was recovered from an adult with an advanced solid tumor such as melanoma, head and neck, liver or kidney cancer. CDR3 in amino acids: CASRPTGGRSGYTF. The CDR3 nucleotides read TGCGCCAGCAGGCCGACAGGGGGCAGAAGTGGCTACACCTTC.